This record looks at one TCR beta chain sequence and its context. Its antigen is undetermined. This record comes from a study of shared clonotypes between healthy human individuals. Genomic DNA came from approximately 92 million PBMCs in unsorted samples. Whole-study results and caveats: Measured sharing among donors was expected to vary with sequencing depth.

Germline V gives CDR1 GTSNPN, CDR2 SVGIG (reference sequence). The ends were cut back, 5 bases at V and 0 bases at J, with 14 bases in the middle. The CDR3 is 15 amino acids. Assay execution took place at the deep level. Produced via immunoSEQ multiplex PCR; TCRdb's table is partial and in-frame only. The sample has some 530,000 clones; roughly 80% are singletons. Sequencing was performed on PBMCs. The chain has TRBV30 and TRBJ1-5; possible D gene TRBD1, 5 bases. This clonotype was sampled from a woman aged 40-49 years in good health. Some clones in this sample may be carry-over from other donors' samples. The CDR3 DNA reads TGTGCCTGGGCCCAGGGCGGCCTTAGCAATCAGCCCCAGCATTTT. Translating it yields CAWAQGGLSNQPQHF.